One sample yielded the 15 T cell receptor beta chains listed below, sequenced in a study of blood T cell repertoires in COVID-19. TCRdb's copy holds only in-frame clones and misses some; the assay was immunoSEQ multiplex PCR. The sample carries tens of thousands of clones, 75% to 90% recorded once. Sample: peripheral blood. These receptors were obtained from a man between 65 and 85 years old with acute or convalescent COVID-19.

In its sample, this clone was seen once. V gene TRBV9 combines with J gene TRBJ1-1; tentatively, D is TRBD1 (6 bases). Germline V gene lookup returns CDR1 SGDLS and CDR2 YYNGEE. The CDR3 runs 14 residues. Trimming shortened V by 0 bases and J by 4 bases, and 10 bases separated the two germline ends. The CDR3 coding sequence is TGTGCCAGCAGCGTAGAGTCAGGGGTCACTGAAGCTTTCTTT. Amino acid sequence: CASSVESGVTEAFF.

The chain employs TRBV27 and TRBJ1-1, with 9 bases fitting TRBD1. The CDR3 loop spans 15 amino acids. Germline V gives CDR1 MNHEY, CDR2 SMNVEV (reference sequence). Unmatched junction bases numbered 6, after V lost 5 bases and J lost 2 bases. The CDR3 region has the DNA TGTGCCAGCAGTCCCCGGGACAGGGCCAACACTGAAGCTTTCTTT. The encoded protein is CASSPRDRANTEAFF.

This rearrangement joins TRBV5-6 to TRBJ1-5; 7 nucleotides match TRBD1. The CDR3 spans 13 residues. CDR1 and CDR2 (germline): SGHDT, YYEEEE. V trimming: 4 bases; J trimming: 5 bases; junction bases outside the gene matches: 3. DNA of the CDR3: TGTGCCAGCAGCCCCGGGACAGATCAGCCCCAGCATTTT. This translates into CASSPGTDQPQHF.

J is TRBJ2-3 and V is TRBV20-1; D is unclear. Germline assignment: CDR1 DFQATT and CDR2 SNEGSKA (reference sequence). Trimming took off 3 bases at V and 2 bases at J, with 9 bases between the two ends. The CDR3 length is 13 residues. The CDR3 nucleotides are TGCAGTGCTAGTCACACAGTCACAGATACGCAGTATTTT. This codes for CSASHTVTDTQYF.

This clone was counted between two and nine times. The rearrangement joins TRBV14 to TRBJ2-6; D uncertain. Germline lookup yields CDR1 SGHDN and CDR2 FVKESK. V was pared by 4 bases and J by 8 bases, with 12 bases between. This CDR3 has 14 amino acids. The CDR3 nucleotides read TGTGCCAGCAGCCCAGATGTTCAGTCCAACGTCCTGACTTTC. This codes for CASSPDVQSNVLTF.

The chain has TRBV5-1 and TRBJ1-4; 10 bases are a match to TRBD1. The CDR3 sequence is 14 residues long. Looked up from germline, CDR1 is SGHRS and CDR2 is YFSETQ. J lost 6 bases, V lost 6 bases, and 5 bases had no gene match. CDR3 in DNA: TGCGCCAGCAAGGAGACAGGGGGCGATGAAAAACTGTTTTTT. Translating gives CASKETGGDEKLFF. The variable domain in full, completed from reference TRBV5-1 and TRBJ1-4, reads KAGVTQTPRYLIKTRGQQVTLSCSPISGHRSVSWYQQTPGQGLQFLFEYFSETQRNKGNFPGRFSGRQFSNSRSEMNVSTLELGDSALYLCASKETGGDEKLFFGSGTQLSVL.

The V call is TRBV14, the J call TRBJ2-1; D is possibly TRBD2 (5 bases). The CDR3 runs 14 residues. Trimming shortened V by 0 bases and J by 15 bases, and 18 bases separated the two germline ends. Germline V CDR1 and CDR2: SGHDN, FVKESK. Here the CDR3 DNA reads TGTGCCAGCAGCCAAGATTATCGGGCGAACGGGGTGTTCTTC. Protein: CASSQDYRANGVFF.

This clone was seen a few times. This chain links TRBV28 with TRBJ1-5; D remains ambiguous. The V gene's germline CDR1 is MDHEN and CDR2 SYDVKM. The CDR3 consists of 12 residues. Trimming stripped 8 bases from V and 4 bases from J, with 9 bases between. The CDR3 sequence: CASGSGNQPQHF. In nucleotides, the CDR3 is TGTGCCAGCGGCTCAGGAAATCAGCCCCAGCATTTT.

This sequence joins TRBV5-1 and TRBJ2-6; TRBD2 is a possible D gene (5 bases). The CDR3 has 15 amino acids. The germline V gene has CDR1 SGHRS and CDR2 YFSETQ. The V end was cut by 6 bases, the J end by 4 bases, with 14 bases between. CDR3 coding DNA: TGCGCCAGCACCCTGGGCGGGTGGGGGGCCAACGTCCTGACTTTC. It yields the protein CASTLGGWGANVLTF. The complete variable domain, with remaining parts taken from reference TRBV5-1 and TRBJ2-6, reads KAGVTQTPRYLIKTRGQQVTLSCSPISGHRSVSWYQQTPGQGLQFLFEYFSETQRNKGNFPGRFSGRQFSNSRSEMNVSTLELGDSALYLCASTLGGWGANVLTFGAGSRLTVL.

This chain uses TRBV6-6 with TRBJ2-1, with 13 bases fitting TRBD2. The trim removed 5 bases at V and 1 base at J, leaving 11 bases unmatched. CDR1 MNHNY and CDR2 SVGAGI come from the germline V gene (reference sequence). This CDR3 has 19 residues. The CDR3 spells CASSPPGLAGRVSYNEQFF. The CDR3 nucleotides read TGTGCCAGCAGTCCTCCGGGACTAGCGGGACGGGTTTCCTACAATGAGCAGTTCTTC.

V gene TRBV5-5 combines with J gene TRBJ2-2; perhaps TRBD1 as D (6 bases). V was trimmed by 4 bases and J by 1 base, leaving 11 bases between them. The CDR3 sequence is 15 residues long. Germline V gene lookup returns CDR1 SGHKS and CDR2 YYEKEE (reference sequence). The CDR3 coding sequence is TGTGCCAGCAGCCTCCGCAGGGGGAACACCGGGGAGCTGTTTTTT. It encodes CASSLRRGNTGELFF. The whole variable domain, filled in from reference TRBV5-5 and TRBJ2-2, reads DAGVTQSPTHLIKTRGQQVTLRCSPISGHKSVSWYQQVLGQGPQFIFQYYEKEERGRGNFPDRFSARQFPNYSSELNVNALLLGDSALYLCASSLRRGNTGELFFGEGSRLTVL.

This rearrangement joins TRBV7-2 to TRBJ2-7, with TRBD1 as a possible D gene (5 bases). The V end was cut by 2 bases, the J end by 0 bases, with 11 bases between. The CDR3 has 15 residues. Looked up from germline, CDR1 is SGHTA and CDR2 is FQGNSA. CDR3 in amino acids: CASSLKSRDSYEQYF. The CDR3 coding sequence is TGTGCCAGCAGCTTAAAGTCCAGGGACTCCTACGAGCAGTACTTC.

CDR3 DNA sequence: TGTGCCGGGGGCTACGGACAGGTTAACACCGGGGAGCTGTTTTTT. Translating gives CAGGYGQVNTGELFF. This rearrangement joins TRBV6-5 to TRBJ2-2; 7 bases line up with TRBD1. Germline CDR1 reads MNHEY; CDR2 reads SVGAGI. V gave up 11 bases and J gave up 2 bases; unmatched junction bases: 11. The CDR3 sequence is 15 residues long.

Comments on this clone: The junction departs from the called germline gene at one end, perhaps through a read error. V is TRBV7-2 and J is TRBJ2-1; the match to TRBD2 covers 8 bases. There are 15 residues in the CDR3. Per germline, CDR1 SGHTA and CDR2 FQGNSA. As DNA, the CDR3 is TGTGCCAGCACCGCCCCGGGGGGGTCCTACAATGAGCAATTCTTC. It is translated as CASTAPGGSYNEQFF.

The genes are TRBV24-1 and TRBJ2-7, with no clear D. From germline, CDR1 is KGHDR and CDR2 SFDVKD. V was shortened by 4 bases and J by 6 bases, with 18 bases between the two germline ends. CDR3 length equals 15 residues. The CDR3 sequence: CATSERASPKTEQYF. The CDR3 DNA reads TGTGCCACCAGTGAGAGAGCATCCCCTAAAACCGAGCAGTACTTC.